Sequencing of this TCR beta chain was carried out in a study of blood T cell repertoires in COVID-19. Study overall: The United States, Italy and Spain provided the acute and convalescent COVID-19 samples. From T cells, B-cell-depleted T cells, or PBMCs came the material, which was cDNA or gDNA.

The CDR3 contains 15 residues. The V gene's germline CDR1 is SNHLY and CDR2 FYNNEI. Trimming cost V 1 base and J 4 bases, with 13 bases left between them. Authors' analysis steps: Quantification of nucleated cells was approximated via reference gene primer amplification. Repertoires were generated with immunoSEQ multiplex PCR, while TCRdb's copy carries only in-frame clones and drops some. V and J calls and clone size come straight from that table; D and trimming were deduced from the DNA. Of 90,000 to 150,000 clones in the sample, approximately 83% were seen once. The source material was peripheral blood. The receptor's source is a man older than 75 with acute or convalescent COVID-19. This chain links TRBV2 with TRBJ1-1; D is ambiguous. The CDR3 nucleotides read TGTGCCAGCAGTGAAGTCCAAATCGGAGGCACTGAAGCTTTCTTT. This gives the protein CASSEVQIGGTEAFF.